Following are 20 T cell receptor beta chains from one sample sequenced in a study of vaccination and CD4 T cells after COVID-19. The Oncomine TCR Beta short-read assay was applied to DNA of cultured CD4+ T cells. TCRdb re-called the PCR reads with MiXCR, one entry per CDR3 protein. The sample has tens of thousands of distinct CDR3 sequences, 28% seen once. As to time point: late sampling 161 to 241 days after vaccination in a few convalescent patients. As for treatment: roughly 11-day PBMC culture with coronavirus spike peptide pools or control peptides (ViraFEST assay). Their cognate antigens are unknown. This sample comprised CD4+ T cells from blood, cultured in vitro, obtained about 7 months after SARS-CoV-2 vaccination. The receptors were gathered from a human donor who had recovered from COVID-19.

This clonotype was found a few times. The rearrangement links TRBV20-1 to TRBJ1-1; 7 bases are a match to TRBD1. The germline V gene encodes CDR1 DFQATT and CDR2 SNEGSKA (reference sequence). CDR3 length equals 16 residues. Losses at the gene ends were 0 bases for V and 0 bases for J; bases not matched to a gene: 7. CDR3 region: CSARDVGTELNTEAFF. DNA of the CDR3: TGCAGTGCTAGAGATGTCGGGACAGAACTGAACACTGAAGCTTTCTTT.

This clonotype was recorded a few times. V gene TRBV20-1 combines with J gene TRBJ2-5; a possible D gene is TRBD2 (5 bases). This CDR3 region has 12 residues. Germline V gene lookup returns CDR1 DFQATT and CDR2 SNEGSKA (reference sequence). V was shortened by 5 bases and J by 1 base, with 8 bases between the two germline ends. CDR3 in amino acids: CSAEEVQETQYF. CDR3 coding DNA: TGCAGTGCTGAGGAGGTCCAAGAGACCCAGTACTTC.

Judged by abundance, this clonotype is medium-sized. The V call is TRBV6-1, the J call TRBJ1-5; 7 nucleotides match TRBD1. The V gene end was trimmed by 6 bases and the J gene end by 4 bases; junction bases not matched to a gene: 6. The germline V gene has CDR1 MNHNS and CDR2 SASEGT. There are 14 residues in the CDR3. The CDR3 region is CASRKRDRNQPQHF. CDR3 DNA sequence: TGTGCCAGCAGGAAACGGGACAGAAATCAGCCCCAGCATTTT.

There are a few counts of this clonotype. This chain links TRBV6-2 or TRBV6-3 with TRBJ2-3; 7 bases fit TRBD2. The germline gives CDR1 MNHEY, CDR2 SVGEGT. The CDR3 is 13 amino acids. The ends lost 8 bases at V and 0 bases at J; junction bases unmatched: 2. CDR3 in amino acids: CASRGSSTDTQYF. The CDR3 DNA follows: TGTGCCAGCCGCGGGAGTAGCACAGATACGCAGTATTTT.

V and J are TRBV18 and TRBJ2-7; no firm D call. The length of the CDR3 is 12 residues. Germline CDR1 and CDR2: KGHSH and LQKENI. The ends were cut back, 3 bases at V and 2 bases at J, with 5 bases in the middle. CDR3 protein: CASSPTAYEQYF. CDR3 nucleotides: TGTGCCAGCTCACCCACAGCCTACGAGCAGTACTTC.

CDR3 DNA sequence: TGTGCCAGCAAAGGACTAGCGGGAGTTTGGAGCTCCTACGAGCAGTACTTC. Its translation is CASKGLAGVWSSYEQYF. V gene TRBV6-1 combines with J gene TRBJ2-7; 13 positions match TRBD2. The V and J ends lost 7 bases and 0 bases, in that order; junction bases with no gene match: 9. The CDR3 has 17 amino acids. Germline values: CDR1 MNHNS, CDR2 SASEGT.

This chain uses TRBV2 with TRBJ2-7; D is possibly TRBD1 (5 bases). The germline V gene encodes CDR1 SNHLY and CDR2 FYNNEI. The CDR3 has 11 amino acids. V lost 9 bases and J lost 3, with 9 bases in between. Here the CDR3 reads CASHRIYEQYF. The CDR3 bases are TGTGCCAGTCACAGGATCTACGAGCAGTACTTC.

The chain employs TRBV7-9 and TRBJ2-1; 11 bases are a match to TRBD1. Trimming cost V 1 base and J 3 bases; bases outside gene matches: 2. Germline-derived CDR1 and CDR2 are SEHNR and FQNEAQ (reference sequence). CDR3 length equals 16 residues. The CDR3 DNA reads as TGTGCCAGCAGCTTAGGGACAGGGGGCAGCTACAATGAGCAGTTCTTC. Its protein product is CASSLGTGGSYNEQFF.

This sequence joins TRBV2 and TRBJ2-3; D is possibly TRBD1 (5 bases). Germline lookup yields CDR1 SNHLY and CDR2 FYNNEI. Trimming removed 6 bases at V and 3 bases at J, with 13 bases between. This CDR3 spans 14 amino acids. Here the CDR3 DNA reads TGTGCCAGCAGACTTGGCCAGGGTACAGATACGCAGTATTTT. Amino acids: CASRLGQGTDTQYF.

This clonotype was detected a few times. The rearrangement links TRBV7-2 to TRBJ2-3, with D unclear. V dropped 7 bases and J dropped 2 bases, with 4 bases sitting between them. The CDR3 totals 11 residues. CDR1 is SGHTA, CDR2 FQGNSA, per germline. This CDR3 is CASTNTDTQYF. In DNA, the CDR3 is TGTGCCAGCACCAACACAGATACGCAGTATTTT.

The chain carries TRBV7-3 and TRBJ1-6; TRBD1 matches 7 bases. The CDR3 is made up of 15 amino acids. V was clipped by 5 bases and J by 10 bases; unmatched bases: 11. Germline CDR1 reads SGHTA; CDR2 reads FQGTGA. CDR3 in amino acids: CASSLLGGARSPLHF. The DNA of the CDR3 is TGTGCCAGCAGCCTACTAGGGGGCGCGAGATCACCCCTCCACTTT.

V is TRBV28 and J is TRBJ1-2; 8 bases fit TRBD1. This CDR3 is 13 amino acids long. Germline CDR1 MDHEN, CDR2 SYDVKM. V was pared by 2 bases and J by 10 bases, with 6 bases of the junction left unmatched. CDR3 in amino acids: CASSLQGARDYTF. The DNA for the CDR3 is TGTGCCAGCAGTTTACAGGGGGCGCGGGACTACACCTTC.

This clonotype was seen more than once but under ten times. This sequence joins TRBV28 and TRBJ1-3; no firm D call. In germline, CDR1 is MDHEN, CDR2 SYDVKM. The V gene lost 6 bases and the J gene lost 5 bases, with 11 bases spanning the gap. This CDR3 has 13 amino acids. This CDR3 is CASSGQARNTIYF. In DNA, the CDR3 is TGTGCCAGCAGCGGGCAAGCCAGAAACACCATATATTTT.

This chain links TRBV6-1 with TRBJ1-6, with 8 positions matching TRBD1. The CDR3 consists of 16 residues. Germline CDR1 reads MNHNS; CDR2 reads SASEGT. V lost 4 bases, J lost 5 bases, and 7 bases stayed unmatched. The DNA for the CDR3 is TGTGCCAGCAGTGCCTACCCGACAGGGGATAATTCACCCCTCCACTTT. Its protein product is CASSAYPTGDNSPLHF.

CDR3 protein: CASSINTVIEAFF. The CDR3 nucleotides read TGTGCCAGTAGTATTAATACGGTCATTGAAGCTTTCTTT. The chain carries TRBV19 and TRBJ1-1; no clear D gene. With 3 bases removed from V and 7 bases from J, the gap between germline ends came to 12 bases. CDR3 length: 13 amino acids. The V gene's germline CDR1 is LNHDA and CDR2 SQIVND (reference sequence).

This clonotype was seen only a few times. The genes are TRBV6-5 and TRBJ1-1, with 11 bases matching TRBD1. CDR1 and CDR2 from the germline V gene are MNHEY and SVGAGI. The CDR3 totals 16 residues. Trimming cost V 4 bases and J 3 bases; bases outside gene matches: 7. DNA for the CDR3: TGTGCCAGCAGTTCGCTACCGGGACAGGGGGACACTGAAGCTTTCTTT. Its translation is CASSSLPGQGDTEAFF.

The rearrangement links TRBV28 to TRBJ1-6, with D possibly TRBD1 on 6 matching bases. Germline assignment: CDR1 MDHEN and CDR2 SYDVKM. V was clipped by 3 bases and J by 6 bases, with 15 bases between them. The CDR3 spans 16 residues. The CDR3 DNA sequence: TGTGCCAGCAGTTTGTCGGCAGGGGTACGTAATTCACCCCTCCACTTT. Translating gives CASSLSAGVRNSPLHF. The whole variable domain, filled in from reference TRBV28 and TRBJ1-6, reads DVKVTQSSRYLVKRTGEKVFLECVQDMDHENMFWYRQDPGLGLRLIYFSYDVKMKEKGDIPEGYSVSREKKERFSLILESASTNQTSMYLCASSLSAGVRNSPLHFGNGTRLTVT.

CDR3 coding DNA: TGTGCCAGCAGCGGGGGGGCCCCCTACGAGCAGTACTTC. Protein: CASSGGAPYEQYF. The chain uses TRBV6-1 and TRBJ2-7; 8 bases are a match to TRBD2. V was clipped by 6 bases and J by 2 bases; unmatched bases: 3. The CDR3 is 13 amino acids. The V gene's germline CDR1 is MNHNS and CDR2 SASEGT.

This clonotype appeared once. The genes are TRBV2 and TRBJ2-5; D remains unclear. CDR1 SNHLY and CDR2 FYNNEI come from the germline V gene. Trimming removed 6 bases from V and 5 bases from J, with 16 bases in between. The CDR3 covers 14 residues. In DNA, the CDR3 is TGTGCCAGCAGATCATCTCGTGTCGGCGAGACCCAGTACTTC. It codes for CASRSSRVGETQYF.

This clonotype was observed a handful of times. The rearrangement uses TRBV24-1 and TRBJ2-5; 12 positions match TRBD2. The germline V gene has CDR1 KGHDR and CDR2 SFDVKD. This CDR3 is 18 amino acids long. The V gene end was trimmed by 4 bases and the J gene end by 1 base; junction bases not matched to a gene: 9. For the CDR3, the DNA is TGTGCCACCAGTGACGCCGGGACTAGCGGGTTAATCCAAGAGACCCAGTACTTC. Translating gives CATSDAGTSGLIQETQYF.